A selection of T cell receptor beta chains follows, all from one sample in a study of cytomegalovirus exposure and HLA in healthy donors. Generated by immunoSEQ multiplex PCR, the TCRdb table keeps only in-frame clones and is missing some. The data contain 100,000 or so clones, about 80% of them singletons. Sequences were obtained from PBMCs. The receptors shown here come from a man aged 35-49 years in good health and CMV-seronegative. CDR3s include the opening cysteine and the closing phenylalanine or tryptophan. Each record gives: J gene, clone size, V gene, D gene, CDR3 protein, CDR3 DNA. A D gene is named only where the DNA matches it firmly. The size field is filled for only some rows; it gives once, few, many or a size class.

TRBJ2-7 once TRBV30 TRBD1 CAWSRQGAYEQYF TGTGCCTGGAGCCGACAGGGGGCATACGAGCAGTACTTC
TRBJ2-5 - TRBV21-1 - CASSPRGDRGDETQYF TGTGCCAGCAGCCCCCGGGGGGACAGGGGAGATGAGACCCAGTACTTC
TRBJ1-2 few TRBV10-3 - CAISESQGPRPNGYTF TGTGCCATCAGTGAGTCGCAGGGCCCCCGACCAAATGGCTACACCTTC
TRBJ2-1 - TRBV6-1 - CASSPYNEQFF TGTGCCAGCAGTCCATACAATGAGCAGTTCTTC
TRBJ2-3 - TRBV7-2 TRBD1 CASSSSGTGPTDTQYF TGTGCCAGCAGCTCGAGTGGGACAGGCCCCACAGATACGCAGTATTTT
TRBJ2-2 - TRBV6-6 TRBD2 CASSWGGDTGELFF TGTGCCAGCAGTTGGGGGGGGGACACCGGGGAGCTGTTTTTT
TRBJ1-6 - TRBV2 - CASSINRDTYNSPLHF TGTGCCAGCAGTATTAACCGGGACACCTATAATTCACCCCTCCACTTT
TRBJ1-3 - TRBV2 TRBD1 CASSYQGQGVGNTIYF TGTGCCAGCAGTTATCAGGGACAGGGGGTTGGAAACACCATATATTTT
TRBJ1-4 - TRBV27 TRBD1 CASSGTGQGEKLFF TGTGCCAGCAGTGGGACAGGGCAGGGTGAAAAACTGTTTTTT
TRBJ1-4 - TRBV2 - CASSEGGATNEKLFF TGTGCCAGCAGTGAAGGGGGAGCAACTAATGAAAAACTGTTTTTT
TRBJ1-2 - TRBV5-1 - CASSLGHLRNYGYTF TGCGCCAGCAGCTTGGGACACCTTCGCAACTATGGCTACACCTTC
TRBJ2-5 - TRBV6-1 TRBD1 CASSGTGRQETQYF TGTGCCAGCAGTGGGACAGGAAGGCAAGAGACCCAGTACTTC
TRBJ2-3 once TRBV4-1 TRBD1 CASSHAFQGASTDTQYF TGCGCCAGCAGCCATGCCTTCCAGGGGGCTAGCACAGATACGCAGTATTTT
TRBJ2-3 - TRBV28 TRBD2 CASSPRTSGGPGYF TGTGCCAGCAGTCCACGGACTAGCGGGGGCCCCGGGTATTTT
TRBJ2-5 - TRBV11-3 - CASSLGGEPETQYF TGTGCCAGCAGCTTAGGGGGAGAGCCGGAGACCCAGTACTTC
TRBJ1-2 few TRBV20-1 - CSASSRRGYTF TGCAGTGCTAGTAGTCGCCGTGGCTACACCTTC
TRBJ2-7 - TRBV5-1 - CASSLAQGISYEQYF TGCGCCAGCAGCTTGGCACAGGGTATCTCCTACGAGCAGTACTTC
TRBJ1-3 - TRBV10-3 - CAISEPTVSGNTIYF TGTGCCATCAGTGAACCGACAGTCTCTGGAAACACCATATATTTT
TRBJ2-5 - TRBV5-4 TRBD1 CASRYELQGPGVGRGETQYF TGTGCCAGCAGATACGAATTACAGGGGCCTGGGGTTGGGAGAGGAGAGACCCAGTACTTC
TRBJ1-4 - TRBV7-8 TRBD1 CASSLGAGGEGEKLFF TGTGCCAGCAGCTTAGGGGCAGGGGGCGAAGGGGAAAAACTGTTTTTT
TRBJ1-1 - TRBV7-2 - CASSSRWFLNTEAFF TGTGCCAGCAGCAGTCGGTGGTTTTTAAACACTGAAGCTTTCTTT
TRBJ2-1 few TRBV7-2 - CASSLDGGLSYNEQFF TGTGCCAGCAGCTTAGACGGGGGTCTATCCTACAATGAGCAGTTCTTC
TRBJ1-1 - TRBV2 - CASSTFRNTEAFF TGTGCCAGCAGCACCTTTAGGAACACTGAAGCTTTCTTT
TRBJ2-5 - TRBV7-6 TRBD2 CASSLVSGVAGETQYF TGTGCCAGCAGCTTAGTTAGCGGGGTGGCCGGGGAGACCCAGTACTTC
TRBJ1-1 - TRBV7-7 - CASSSRQNTEAFF TGTGCTAGCAGCTCAAGACAGAACACTGAAGCTTTCTTT